The 3 T cell receptor beta chains below come from one sample, sequenced in a study of post-analysis software for immune sequencing data. Study results and caveats: TRBV segments more frequent in patients than in controls numbered five and included TRBV5-6, TRBV5-1 and TRBV20-1.

TCR beta cDNA libraries included unique molecular identifiers. TCRdb re-analysed the PCR reads in MiXCR, keeping a single row per CDR3 protein. The sample consists of approximately 730,000 distinct CDR3 sequences, about 45% of them appearing once. These TCRs' antigens remain unknown. The sequenced sample was blood. These receptors came from a girl between 10 and 17 years old with multiple sclerosis.

The chain links TRBV6-6 to TRBJ2-7; 7 bases align to TRBD1. Germline V gives CDR1 MNHNY, CDR2 SVGAGI (reference sequence). This CDR3 has 16 residues. V was pared by 2 bases and J by 0 bases, with 7 bases of the junction left unmatched. The CDR3 is CASSYSMAGGSYEQYF. The CDR3 DNA is TGTGCCAGCAGTTACAGTATGGCAGGGGGCTCCTACGAGCAGTACTTC.

V and J are TRBV20-1 and TRBJ2-1, with TRBD2 as a possible D gene (6 bases). The ends were cut back, 7 bases at V and 0 bases at J, with 16 bases in the middle. Germline V gives CDR1 DFQATT, CDR2 SNEGSKA (reference sequence). The CDR3 spans 15 residues. CDR3 nucleotide sequence: TGCAGTGTTACCCTTGCGGGGAGCTCCTACAATGAGCAGTTCTTC. Its protein product is CSVTLAGSSYNEQFF.

This clonotype has just a few counts. The gene calls are TRBV7-2 and TRBJ2-1; D possibly matches TRBD1 or TRBD2 (5 bases each). Germline V gives CDR1 SGHTA, CDR2 FQGNSA. CDR3 length equals 15 residues. Trimming pared 1 base from V and 0 bases from J, leaving 7 bases between. The CDR3 bases are TGTGCCAGCAGCTTAGACGGGGCCTCCTACAATGAGCAGTTCTTC. Its protein product is CASSLDGASYNEQFF.